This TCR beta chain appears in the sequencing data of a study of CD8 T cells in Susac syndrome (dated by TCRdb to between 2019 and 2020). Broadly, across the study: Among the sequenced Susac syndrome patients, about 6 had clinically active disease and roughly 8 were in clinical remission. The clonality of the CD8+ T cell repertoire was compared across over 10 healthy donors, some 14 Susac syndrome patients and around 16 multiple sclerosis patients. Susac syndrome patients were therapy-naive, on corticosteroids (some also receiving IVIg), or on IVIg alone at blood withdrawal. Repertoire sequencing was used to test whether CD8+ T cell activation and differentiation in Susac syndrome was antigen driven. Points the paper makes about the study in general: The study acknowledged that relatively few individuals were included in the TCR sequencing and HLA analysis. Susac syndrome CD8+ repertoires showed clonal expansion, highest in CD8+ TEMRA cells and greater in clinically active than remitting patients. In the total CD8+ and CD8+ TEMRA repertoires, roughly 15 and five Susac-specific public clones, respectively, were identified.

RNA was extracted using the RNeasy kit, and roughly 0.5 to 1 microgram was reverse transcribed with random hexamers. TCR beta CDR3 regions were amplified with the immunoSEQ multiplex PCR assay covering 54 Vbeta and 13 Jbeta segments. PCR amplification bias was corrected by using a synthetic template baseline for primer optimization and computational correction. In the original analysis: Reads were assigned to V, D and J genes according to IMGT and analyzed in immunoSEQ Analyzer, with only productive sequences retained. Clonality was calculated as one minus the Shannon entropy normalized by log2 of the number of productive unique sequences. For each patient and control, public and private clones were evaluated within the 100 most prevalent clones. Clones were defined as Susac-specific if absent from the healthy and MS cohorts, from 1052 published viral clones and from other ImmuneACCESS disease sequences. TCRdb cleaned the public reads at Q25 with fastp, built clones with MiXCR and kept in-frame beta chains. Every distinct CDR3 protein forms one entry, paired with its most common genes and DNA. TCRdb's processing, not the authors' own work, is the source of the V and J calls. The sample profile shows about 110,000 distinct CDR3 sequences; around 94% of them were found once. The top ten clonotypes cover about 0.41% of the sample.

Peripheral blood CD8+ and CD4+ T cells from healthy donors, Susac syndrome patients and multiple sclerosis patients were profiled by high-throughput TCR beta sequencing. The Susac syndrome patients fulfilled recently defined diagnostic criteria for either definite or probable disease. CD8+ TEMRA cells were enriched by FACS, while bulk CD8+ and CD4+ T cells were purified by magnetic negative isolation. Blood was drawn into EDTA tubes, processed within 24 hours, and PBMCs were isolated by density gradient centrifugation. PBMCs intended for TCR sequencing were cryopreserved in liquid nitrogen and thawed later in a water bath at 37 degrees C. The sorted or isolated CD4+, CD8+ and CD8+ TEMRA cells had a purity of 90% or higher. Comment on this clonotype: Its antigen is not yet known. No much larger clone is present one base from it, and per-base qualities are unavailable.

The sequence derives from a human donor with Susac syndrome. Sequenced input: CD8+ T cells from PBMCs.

The CDR3 amino acid sequence is: CASSFRTSRPYNEQFF. The DNA is as follows: TGTGCCAGCAGCTTTCGGACTAGCCGACCTTACAATGAGCAGTTCTTC. The V gene is TRBV7-8 and the J gene is TRBJ2-1, with 8 bases matching TRBD2. CDR3 length: 16 amino acids, cysteine to phenylalanine. The kept DNA is CDR3 alone, 48 bases in frame from the first base. Trimming takes 3 bases off V and 4 bases off J; junction bases not matched to a gene: 8. Based on the germline V gene, the CDR1 and CDR2 sequences are SGHVS and FQNEAQ.